These 3 T cell receptor beta chains share one sample of origin, sequenced in a study of CD8 T cells in ankylosing spondylitis. TCRdb called the 5' RACE reads again in MiXCR, with one record for every CDR3 protein. The table includes more than 100,000 distinct CDR3 sequences, about an eighth detected once. The specimen sequenced was blood, either unsorted or a sorted T cell fraction (not recorded which). These receptors were taken from a female donor with ankylosing spondylitis or in good health (not recorded which).

The CDR3 region is CASSADRDPYEQYF. The CDR3 bases are TGTGCCAGCAGCGCGGACAGGGATCCCTACGAGCAGTACTTC. The J gene is TRBJ2-7, the V gene TRBV7-9; 8 bases align to TRBD1. CDR1 and CDR2 from the germline V gene are SEHNR and FQNEAQ (reference sequence). The CDR3 is made up of 14 amino acids. After removal of 5 bases from V and 2 bases from J, the junction contained 5 bases not matched to a gene. Full variable domain (rest looked up from reference TRBV7-9 and TRBJ2-7): DTGVSQNPRHKITKRGQNVTFRCDPISEHNRLYWYRQTLGQGPEFLTYFQNEAQLEKSRLLSDRFSAERPKGSFSTLEIQRTEQGDSAMYLCASSADRDPYEQYFGPGTRLTVT.

This clonotype was found many times. Just one base apart from a much larger clone, this may be a read error. The CDR3 nucleotides read TGTGCCAGCACCCTTGGGGGCACAGATACGCAGTATTTT. It yields the protein CASTLGGTDTQYF. J is TRBJ2-3 and V is TRBV6-1; D not resolved. V lost 7 bases and J lost 1, with 9 bases in between. Germline lookup yields CDR1 MNHNS and CDR2 SASEGT. This CDR3 region has 13 residues.

This clonotype was recorded a few times. The genes are TRBV21-1 and TRBJ1-2. TRBV21-1 is noted as a pseudogene. This CDR3 has 14 amino acids. The CDR3 nucleotides read TGTGCCAGCAGCTCGCGGCAGTCGCTTTATGGCTACACCTTC. Translating gives CASSSRQSLYGYTF.